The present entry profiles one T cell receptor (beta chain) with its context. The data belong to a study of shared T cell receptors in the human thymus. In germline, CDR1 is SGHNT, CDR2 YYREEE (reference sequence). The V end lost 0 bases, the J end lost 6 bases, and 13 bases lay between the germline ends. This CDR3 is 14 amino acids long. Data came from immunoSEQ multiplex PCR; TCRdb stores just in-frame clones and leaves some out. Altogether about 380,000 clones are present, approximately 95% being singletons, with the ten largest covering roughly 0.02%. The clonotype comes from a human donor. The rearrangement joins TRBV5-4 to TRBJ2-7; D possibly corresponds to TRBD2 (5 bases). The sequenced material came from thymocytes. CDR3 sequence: CASSLAGDFGEQYF. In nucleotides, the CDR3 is TGTGCCAGCAGCTTGGCCGGGGATTTCGGCGAGCAGTACTTC.